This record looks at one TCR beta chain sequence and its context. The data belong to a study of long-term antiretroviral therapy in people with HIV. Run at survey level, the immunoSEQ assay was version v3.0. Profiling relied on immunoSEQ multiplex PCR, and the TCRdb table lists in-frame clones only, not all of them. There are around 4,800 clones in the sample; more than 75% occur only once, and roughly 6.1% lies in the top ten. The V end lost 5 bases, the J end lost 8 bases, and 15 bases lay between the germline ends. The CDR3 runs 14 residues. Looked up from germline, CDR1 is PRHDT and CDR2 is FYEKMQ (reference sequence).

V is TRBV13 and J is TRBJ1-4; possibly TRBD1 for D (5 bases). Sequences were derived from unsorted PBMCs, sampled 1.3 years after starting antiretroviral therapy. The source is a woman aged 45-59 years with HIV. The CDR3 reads CASSLRTEGEKLFF. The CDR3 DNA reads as TGTGCCAGCAGCCTCAGGACGGAGGGGGAAAAACTGTTTTTT. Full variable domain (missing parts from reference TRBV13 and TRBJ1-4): AAGVIQSPRHLIKEKRETATLKCYPIPRHDTVYWYQQGPGQDPQFLISFYEKMQSDKGSIPDRFSAQQFSDYHSELNMSSLELGDSALYFCASSLRTEGEKLFFGSGTQLSVL.